This TCR beta chain appears in the sequencing data of a study of blood T cell repertoires in COVID-19. Study-level background: Acute and convalescent COVID-19 specimens originated in the United States, Italy and Spain. T cells, B-cell-depleted T cells, or PBMCs supplied cDNA or gDNA.

One Seattle source followed patients from active infection through their disease course. V shed 3 bases, J shed 7 bases, and the junction held 8 bases outside the gene matches. The length of the CDR3 is 16 residues. The germline V gene encodes CDR1 SGHRS and CDR2 YFSETQ. In the source study's methods: Reference gene primer amplification in the assay estimated nucleated cell counts. Sequencing used immunoSEQ multiplex PCR; TCRdb keeps in-frame clones, though not all of them. D and trimming were read from the DNA, whereas the V and J calls and clone size are those reported in that table. Of around 130,000 clones listed, 90% are singletons.

The chain uses TRBV5-1 and TRBJ2-5; 14 positions agree with TRBD2. The receptor was derived from a man in his fifties or sixties with COVID-19, enrolled during active disease. Sequencing was performed on peripheral blood. The CDR3 protein is CASSSGTSGRSATQYF. The CDR3 DNA reads TGCGCCAGCAGCTCCGGGACTAGCGGGAGATCGGCGACCCAGTACTTC. Drawing the rest from reference TRBV5-1 and TRBJ2-5, the complete variable domain is KAGVTQTPRYLIKTRGQQVTLSCSPISGHRSVSWYQQTPGQGLQFLFEYFSETQRNKGNFPGRFSGRQFSNSRSEMNVSTLELGDSALYLCASSSGTSGRSATQYFGPGTRLLVL.